This T cell receptor (beta chain) was sequenced for a study of Graves' ophthalmopathy and Graves' hyperthyroidism. Study-wide results and caveats: Stable hyperthyroidism and ophthalmopathy were told apart by a 13-signature model, which achieved around 90% sensitivity and approximately 81% specificity.

RNA transcripts yielded amplified TCR beta CDR3 regions. The authors performed first-round RT-PCR with HTBI primers and then a second-round multiplex PCR. Each CDR3 protein gets one entry after TCRdb re-called the multiplex PCR reads with MiXCR. The table lists about 700,000 distinct CDR3 sequences, roughly 41% of them singletons. As to this clonotype: What it binds is not known.

Having ophthalmopathy, the donors showed moderate-to-severe activity, CAS ≥3 and NOSPECS ≥4, with disease lasting under 3 months. Sequencing was performed on peripheral blood. This receptor was taken from an adult man with Graves' ophthalmopathy.

The CDR3, as DNA: TGTGCCACCAGCCCTCGGGGAATGACCCAGCATTTT. Translating it yields CATSPRGMTQHF. V and J are TRBV15 and TRBJ1-5; D gene unclear. Germline CDR1 is LNHNV and CDR2 is YYDKDF (reference sequence). The germline V and J ends were trimmed by 5 bases and 11 bases, with 13 bases remaining between them. The CDR3 extends over 12 amino acids.